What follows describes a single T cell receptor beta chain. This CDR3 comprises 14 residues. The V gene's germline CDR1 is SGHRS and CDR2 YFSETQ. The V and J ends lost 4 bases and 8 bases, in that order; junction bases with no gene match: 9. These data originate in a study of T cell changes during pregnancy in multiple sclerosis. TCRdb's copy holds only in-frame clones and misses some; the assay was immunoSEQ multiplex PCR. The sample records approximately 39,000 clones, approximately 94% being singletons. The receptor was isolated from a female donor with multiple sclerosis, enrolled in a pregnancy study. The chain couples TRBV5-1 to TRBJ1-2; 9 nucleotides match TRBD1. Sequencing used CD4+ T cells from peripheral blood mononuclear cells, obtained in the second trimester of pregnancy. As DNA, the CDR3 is TGCGCCAGCAGCCTTGGACAGGGGTTCGGCGGCTACACCTTC. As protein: CASSLGQGFGGYTF. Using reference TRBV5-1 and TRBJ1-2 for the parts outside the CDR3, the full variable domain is KAGVTQTPRYLIKTRGQQVTLSCSPISGHRSVSWYQQTPGQGLQFLFEYFSETQRNKGNFPGRFSGRQFSNSRSEMNVSTLELGDSALYLCASSLGQGFGGYTFGSGTRLTVV.